This passage covers 23 T cell receptor beta chains from one sample sequenced in a study of control samples from healthy donors and cancer patients. The method was immunoSEQ multiplex PCR; TCRdb's version includes in-frame clones alone and lacks a portion of them. Of some 150,000 clones in the sample, over 90% are singletons; the top ten hold around 2.2%. The specimen sequenced was blood. These receptors came from a man in his fifties or sixties in good health.

This clone was detected only a few times. This chain uses TRBV6-5 with TRBJ1-2; TRBD1 matches at 8 bases. CDR1 and CDR2 from the germline V gene are MNHEY and SVGAGI. With V trimmed by 5 bases and J by 6 bases, 11 bases remained unmatched. The CDR3 runs to 15 residues. This CDR3 is CASSPSLQGVNGYTF. The CDR3 nucleotides are TGTGCCAGCAGTCCTTCCCTACAGGGGGTTAATGGCTACACCTTC.

This chain links TRBV6-5 with TRBJ1-3; D perhaps matches TRBD1 (5 bases). V was trimmed by 2 bases and J by 0 bases, leaving 8 bases between them. The CDR3 has 15 residues. CDR1 MNHEY and CDR2 SVGAGI come from the germline V gene. The CDR3 loop reads CASSYKGPSGNTIYF. In DNA, the CDR3 is TGTGCCAGCAGTTACAAGGGGCCCTCTGGAAACACCATATATTTT.

This clone was observed a single time. The chain combines TRBV28 with TRBJ2-6; the match to TRBD1 covers 9 bases. The germline V gene has CDR1 MDHEN and CDR2 SYDVKM. CDR3 length: 21 residues. The V and J ends lost 2 bases and 4 bases, in that order; junction bases with no gene match: 18. CDR3 nucleotides: TGTGCCAGCAGTTTACACTCAACCGGGACAGGGTCGCGTGGGGGGGCCAACGTCCTGACTTTC. As protein: CASSLHSTGTGSRGGANVLTF.

This chain links TRBV7-8 with TRBJ1-2; TRBD1 aligns across 8 bases. Germline values: CDR1 SGHVS, CDR2 FQNEAQ. This CDR3 comprises 14 residues. Germline trimming cut 3 bases from V and 3 bases from J; bases unmatched to any gene: 3. CDR3 DNA: TGTGCCAGCAGCTTCAGGGGGCGAGACTATGGCTACACCTTC. It specifies CASSFRGRDYGYTF.

The chain has TRBV18 and TRBJ1-1, with no clear D. Germline V lookup: CDR1 KGHSH, CDR2 LQKENI. Deletions cut 6 bases from V and 0 bases from J, with 14 bases between. This CDR3 comprises 15 residues. CDR3 residues: CASSLTSPVNTEAFF. DNA of the CDR3: TGTGCCAGCTCGCTCACTTCACCGGTGAACACTGAAGCTTTCTTT. The complete variable domain, with remaining parts taken from reference TRBV18 and TRBJ1-1, reads NAGVMQNPRHLVRRRGQEARLRCSPMKGHSHVYWYRQLPEEGLKFMVYLQKENIIDESGMPKERFSAEFPKEGPSILRIQQVVRGDSAAYFCASSLTSPVNTEAFFGQGTRLTVV.

The V gene is TRBV5-1, the J gene TRBJ2-3; weak D call: TRBD2 (5 bases). Germline CDR1 is SGHRS and CDR2 is YFSETQ. Trimming shortened V by 0 bases and J by 2 bases, and 13 bases separated the two germline ends. The CDR3 length is 16 residues. Written as DNA, the CDR3 is TGCGCCAGCAGCTTGGGGCGTGGAGGCCTCACAGATACGCAGTATTTT. It translates to CASSLGRGGLTDTQYF.

The count of this clone is one. This chain uses TRBV7-2 with TRBJ1-4; weak D call: TRBD1 (6 bases). V gave up 2 bases and J gave up 8 bases, with 12 bases separating them. The germline gives CDR1 SGHTA, CDR2 FQGNSA. This CDR3 region has 14 residues. In DNA form, the CDR3 reads TGTGCCAGCAGCTTAAACAGGGAGGCCGAAAAACTGTTTTTT. It translates to CASSLNREAEKLFF. Together with reference TRBV7-2 and TRBJ1-4, the CDR3 gives the full variable domain: GAGVSQSPSNKVTEKGKDVELRCDPISGHTALYWYRQSLGQGLEFLIYFQGNSAPDKSGLPSDRFSAERTGGSVSTLTIQRTQQEDSAVYLCASSLNREAEKLFFGSGTQLSVL.

On this clone: Other DNA sequences in this sample translate to the same CDR3. The rearrangement links TRBV7-9 to TRBJ2-1; D remains ambiguous. The ends were cut back, 0 bases at V and 7 bases at J, with 4 bases in the middle. Germline-derived CDR1 and CDR2 are SEHNR and FQNEAQ (reference sequence). The CDR3 sequence is 12 residues long. CDR3 coding DNA: TGTGCCAGCAGCTTAGCCCCGAATGAGCAGTTCTTC. The encoded protein is CASSLAPNEQFF.

V gene TRBV7-2 combines with J gene TRBJ2-1; no reliable D call. Trimming took off 2 bases at V and 4 bases at J, with 15 bases between the two ends. The germline V gene has CDR1 SGHTA and CDR2 FQGNSA. The CDR3 totals 16 residues. In DNA form, the CDR3 reads TGTGCCAGCAGCTTATCCGCCTACCCAGAGTACAATGAGCAGTTCTTC. It yields the protein CASSLSAYPEYNEQFF. Using reference TRBV7-2 and TRBJ2-1 for the parts outside the CDR3, the full variable domain is GAGVSQSPSNKVTEKGKDVELRCDPISGHTALYWYRQSLGQGLEFLIYFQGNSAPDKSGLPSDRFSAERTGGSVSTLTIQRTQQEDSAVYLCASSLSAYPEYNEQFFGPGTRLTVL.

The chain combines TRBV5-1 with TRBJ2-7; 9 bases are shared with TRBD2. The CDR3 runs 18 residues. J lost 0 bases, V lost 0 bases, and 10 bases had no gene match. CDR1 SGHRS and CDR2 YFSETQ come from the germline V gene. The CDR3 sequence: CASSLGTAGGPSSYEQYF. CDR3 DNA sequence: TGCGCCAGCAGCTTGGGTACGGCGGGAGGGCCGAGCTCCTACGAGCAGTACTTC.

The chain combines TRBV9 with TRBJ1-3, with TRBD1 as a possible D gene (5 bases). Germline V lookup: CDR1 SGDLS, CDR2 YYNGEE. The V end was cut by 0 bases, the J end by 8 bases, with 12 bases between. The CDR3 is made up of 14 amino acids. CDR3 loop: CASSVAGREDTIYF. The CDR3, as DNA: TGTGCCAGCAGCGTAGCTGGCAGGGAGGACACCATATATTTT. Using reference TRBV9 and TRBJ1-3 for the parts outside the CDR3, the full variable domain is DSGVTQTPKHLITATGQRVTLRCSPRSGDLSVYWYQQSLDQGLQFLIQYYNGEERAKGNILERFSAQQFPDLHSELNLSSLELGDSALYFCASSVAGREDTIYFGEGSWLTVV.

V usage is TRBV21-1 and J usage is TRBJ1-5. TRBV21-1 is an annotated pseudogene. CDR3 length equals 19 residues. CDR3 nucleotides: TGTGCCAGCAGCAAAGCGCTCGAGGATGTCAGGTCTGACAATCAGCCCCAGCATTTT. It specifies CASSKALEDVRSDNQPQHF.

The chain combines TRBV19 with TRBJ2-3; the match to TRBD1 covers 8 bases. Trimming removed 7 bases from V and 3 bases from J; junction bases left unmatched: 18. The CDR3 loop spans 18 amino acids. In germline, CDR1 is LNHDA, CDR2 SQIVND (reference sequence). CDR3: CASTDRFGAGGITDTQYF. Here the CDR3 DNA reads TGTGCCAGTACCGATAGGTTCGGGGCAGGGGGCATTACAGATACGCAGTATTTT.

This clone appeared a single time. V usage is TRBV4-2 and J usage is TRBJ1-1; D is perhaps TRBD1 (5 bases). The V end was cut by 2 bases, the J end by 2 bases, with 15 bases between. The germline V gene encodes CDR1 LGHNA and CDR2 YNFKEQ. This CDR3 region has 16 residues. The CDR3 loop is CASSQWSRGSNTEAFF. The CDR3 bases are TGTGCCAGCAGCCAATGGTCCCGGGGGAGCAACACTGAAGCTTTCTTT.

This sequence joins TRBV6-5 and TRBJ2-7; perhaps TRBD1 as D (6 bases). Trimming removed 8 bases from V and 6 bases from J, with 23 bases in between. The CDR3 sequence is 15 residues long. CDR1 and CDR2 from the germline V gene are MNHEY and SVGAGI. The chain's CDR3 is CASSQGTSLILEQYF. The CDR3 nucleotides are TGTGCCAGCTCCCAGGGGACGAGCTTAATCCTCGAGCAGTACTTC.

The V and J genes are TRBV11-3 and TRBJ2-7; the D gene is possibly TRBD2 (5 bases). Trimming pared 4 bases from V and 3 bases from J, leaving 13 bases between. The length of the CDR3 is 14 residues. CDR1 and CDR2 (germline): SGHNT, YENEEA. For the CDR3, the DNA is TGTGCCAGCAGCTCAAACCGGGGTGGCTACGAGCAGTACTTC. Amino acid sequence: CASSSNRGGYEQYF.

The V and J genes are TRBV19 and TRBJ1-3, with a possible D match to TRBD1 (6 bases). CDR1 is LNHDA, CDR2 SQIVND, per germline (reference sequence). Between the trimmed V and J ends, which lost 10 bases and 0 bases, there was a span of 16 bases. The CDR3 is made up of 15 amino acids. The CDR3 region has the DNA TGTGCCACCTTAAGGGGGGCGAGCTCTGGAAACACCATATATTTT. This gives the protein CATLRGASSGNTIYF.

The V gene is TRBV7-9, the J gene TRBJ2-6; no clear D. V lost 5 bases, J lost 0 bases, and 5 bases lay in between. Germline lookup yields CDR1 SEHNR and CDR2 FQNEAQ (reference sequence). This CDR3 is 14 amino acids long. Here the CDR3 reads CASSPSSGANVLTF. The CDR3 bases are TGTGCCAGCAGCCCCAGCTCTGGGGCCAACGTCCTGACTTTC. The entire variable domain, with the rest obtained from reference TRBV7-9 and TRBJ2-6, is as follows: DTGVSQNPRHKITKRGQNVTFRCDPISEHNRLYWYRQTLGQGPEFLTYFQNEAQLEKSRLLSDRFSAERPKGSFSTLEIQRTEQGDSAMYLCASSPSSGANVLTFGAGSRLTVL.

This chain links TRBV15 with TRBJ2-7, with 13 bases aligning to TRBD2. CDR1 and CDR2 (germline): LNHNV, YYDKDF (reference sequence). Losses at the gene ends were 3 bases for V and 7 bases for J; bases not matched to a gene: 6. The CDR3 spans 15 residues. The CDR3 sequence is CATSRELAGGFEQYF. DNA of the CDR3: TGTGCCACCAGCAGGGAACTAGCGGGAGGGTTTGAGCAGTACTTC.

The chain joins TRBV28 to TRBJ2-3; no reliable D call. Trimming took off 1 base at V and 6 bases at J, with 8 bases between the two ends. CDR3 length equals 13 residues. CDR1 is MDHEN, CDR2 SYDVKM, per germline. CDR3 in DNA: TGTGCCAGCAGTTTATTCCCGACGGATACGCAGTATTTT. Encoded protein: CASSLFPTDTQYF.

The chain uses TRBV19 and TRBJ2-7; possibly TRBD1 for D (6 bases). The germline V gene encodes CDR1 LNHDA and CDR2 SQIVND (reference sequence). V lost 2 bases and J lost 0, with 17 bases in between. The CDR3 length is 17 residues. The CDR3, as DNA: TGTGCCAGTAGTATAAGTCACTGGGGGCAGCCCTCCTACGAGCAGTACTTC. This translates into CASSISHWGQPSYEQYF.

V usage is TRBV28 and J usage is TRBJ2-3; TRBD2 might be the D (6 bases). Germline lookup yields CDR1 MDHEN and CDR2 SYDVKM. Between the trimmed V and J ends, which lost 6 bases and 0 bases, there was a span of 7 bases. There are 13 residues in the CDR3. The CDR3 nucleotides read TGTGCCAGCAGCGGAGGGAGCACAGATACGCAGTATTTT. Translation gives CASSGGSTDTQYF.

J is TRBJ2-5 and V is TRBV5-1; D is perhaps TRBD2 (5 bases). V lost 1 base and J 3 bases, leaving 7 bases between the germline ends. CDR1 is SGHRS, CDR2 YFSETQ, per germline. The CDR3 is 13 residues long. The CDR3 is CASSLRGKETQYF. The CDR3 DNA reads as TGCGCCAGCAGCTTGAGAGGGAAAGAGACCCAGTACTTC.